Given below is one T cell receptor (beta chain) in context. Antigen unknown. Using immunoSEQ multiplex PCR, the repertoire was profiled, and TCRdb retains in-frame clones only, with some absent. This sample yields roughly 84,000 clones, of which 75% to 90% are seen a single time; roughly 12% belongs to the top ten. The data are from a study of T cell responses to AZD1222 COVID-19 vaccine. Study conclusions and caveats: Mapped onto spike, vaccine-associated CD4 TCRs spanned it and were dominant at 160-218 and 743-854. In the spike-specific TCR repertoire, nearly half reportedly target unmutated variant regions. Clonal diversity was possibly underestimated, and the donors were mostly white British, with more females. Spike-specific TCR breadth and depth both grew after two AZD1222 doses.

The CDR3 contains 13 residues. CDR1 and CDR2 from the germline V gene are SQVTM and ANQGSEA. V was cut by 3 bases and J by 6 bases, with 11 bases left in between. The source material was peripheral blood, sampled 28 days after the second AZD1222 dose. The sequence derives from an adult who received the AZD1222 COVID-19 vaccine. This chain connects TRBV29-1 to TRBJ2-2; TRBD1 might be the D (5 bases). The CDR3 DNA reads TGCAGCGTTGACGGTACAGGCCCCGGGGAGCTGTTTTTT. It yields the protein CSVDGTGPGELFF.